What follows describes a single T cell receptor beta chain. The entry originates in a study of blood T cell repertoires in COVID-19. Looked up from germline, CDR1 is LGHNA and CDR2 is YSLEER. Trimming cost V 4 bases and J 2 bases; bases outside gene matches: 12. The CDR3 has 17 amino acids. In the source study's methods: Estimation of nucleated cell counts relied on the amplification of reference gene primers. Some clones are missing from TCRdb's copy, which holds only in-frame ones; the method was immunoSEQ multiplex PCR. V and J calls and clone size come straight from that table; D and trimming were deduced from the DNA. The table includes 200,000 to 250,000 clones, roughly 80% detected once.

Source material: peripheral blood. This sequence originates from a human donor in a cohort sampled during active COVID-19. The chain joins TRBV4-3 to TRBJ2-7; TRBD2 aligns across 9 bases. Written as DNA, the CDR3 is TGCGCCAGCAGCCCCGCCGACCGGCTAGCGGGAACCTACGAGCAGTACTTC. Residues: CASSPADRLAGTYEQYF.